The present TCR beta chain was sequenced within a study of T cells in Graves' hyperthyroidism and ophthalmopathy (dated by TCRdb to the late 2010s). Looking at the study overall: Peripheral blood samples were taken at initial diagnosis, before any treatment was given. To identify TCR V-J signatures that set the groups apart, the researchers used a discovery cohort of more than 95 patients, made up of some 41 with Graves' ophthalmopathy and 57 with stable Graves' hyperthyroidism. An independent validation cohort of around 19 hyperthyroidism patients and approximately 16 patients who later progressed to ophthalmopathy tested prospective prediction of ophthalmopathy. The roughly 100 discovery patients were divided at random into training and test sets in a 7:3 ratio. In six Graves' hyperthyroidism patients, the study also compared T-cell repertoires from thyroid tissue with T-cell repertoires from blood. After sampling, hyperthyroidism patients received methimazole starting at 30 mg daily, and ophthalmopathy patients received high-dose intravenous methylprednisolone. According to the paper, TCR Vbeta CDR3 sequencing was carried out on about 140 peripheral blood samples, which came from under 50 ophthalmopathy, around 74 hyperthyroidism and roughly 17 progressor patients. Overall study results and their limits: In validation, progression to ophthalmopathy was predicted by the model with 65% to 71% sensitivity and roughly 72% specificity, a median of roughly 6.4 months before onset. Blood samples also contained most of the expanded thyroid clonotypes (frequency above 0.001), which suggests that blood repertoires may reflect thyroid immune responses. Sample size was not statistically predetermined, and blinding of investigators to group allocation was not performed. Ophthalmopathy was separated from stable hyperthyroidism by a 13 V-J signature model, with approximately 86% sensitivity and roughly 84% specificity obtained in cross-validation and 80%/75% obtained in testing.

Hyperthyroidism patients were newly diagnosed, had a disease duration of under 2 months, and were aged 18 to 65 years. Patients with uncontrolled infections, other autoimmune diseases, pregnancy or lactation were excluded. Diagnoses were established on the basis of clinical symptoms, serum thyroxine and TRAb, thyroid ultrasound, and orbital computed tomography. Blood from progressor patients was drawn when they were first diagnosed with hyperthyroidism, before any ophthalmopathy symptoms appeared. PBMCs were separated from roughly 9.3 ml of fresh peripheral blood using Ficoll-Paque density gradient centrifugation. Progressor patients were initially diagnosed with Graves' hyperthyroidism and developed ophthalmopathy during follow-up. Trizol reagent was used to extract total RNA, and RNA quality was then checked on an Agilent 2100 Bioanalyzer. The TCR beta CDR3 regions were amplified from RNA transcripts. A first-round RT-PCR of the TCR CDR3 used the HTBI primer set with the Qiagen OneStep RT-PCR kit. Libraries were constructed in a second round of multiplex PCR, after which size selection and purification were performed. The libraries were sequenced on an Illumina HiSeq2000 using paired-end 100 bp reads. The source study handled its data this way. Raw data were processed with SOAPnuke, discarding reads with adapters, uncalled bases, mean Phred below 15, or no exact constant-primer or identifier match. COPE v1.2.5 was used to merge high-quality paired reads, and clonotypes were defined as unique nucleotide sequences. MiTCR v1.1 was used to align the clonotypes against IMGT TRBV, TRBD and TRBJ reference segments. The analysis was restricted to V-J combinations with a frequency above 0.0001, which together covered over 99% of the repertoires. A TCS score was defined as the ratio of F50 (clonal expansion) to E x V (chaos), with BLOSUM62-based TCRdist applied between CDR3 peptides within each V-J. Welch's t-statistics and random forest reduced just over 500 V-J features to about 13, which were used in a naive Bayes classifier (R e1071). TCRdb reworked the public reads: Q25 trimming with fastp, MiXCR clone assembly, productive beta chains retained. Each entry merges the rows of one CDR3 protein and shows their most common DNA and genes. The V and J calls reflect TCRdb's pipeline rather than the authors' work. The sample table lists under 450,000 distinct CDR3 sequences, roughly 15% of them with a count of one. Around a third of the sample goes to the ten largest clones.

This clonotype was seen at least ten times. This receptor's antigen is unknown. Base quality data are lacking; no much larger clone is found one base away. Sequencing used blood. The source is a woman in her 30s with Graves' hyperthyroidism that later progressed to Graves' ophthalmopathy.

The CDR3 protein is CASSTNPGHTTPEAFF. The sequenced DNA is TGTGCCAGTAGTACCAATCCGGGACACACCACACCCGAAGCTTTCTTT. The chain was built from TRBV19 and TRBJ1-1, and the D gene may be TRBD1, 6 bases matching. Reading the germline V gene (reference sequence) gives CDR1 LNHDA and CDR2 SQIVND. V is pared back by 4 bases and J by 8 bases, with 23 bases lying between the germline termini. The CDR3 runs 16 amino acids, cysteine and phenylalanine included. Only CDR3 DNA is held: 48 bases, read in frame from base 1. The CDR3, completed at both ends by the reference TRBV19 and TRBJ1-1 genes, gives the full variable domain DGGITQSPKYLFRKEGQNVTLSCEQNLNHDAMYWYRQDPGQGLRLIYYSQIVNDFQKGDIAEGYSVSREKKESFPLTVTSAQKNPTAFYLCASSTNPGHTTPEAFFGQGTRLTVV.